The rows below give T cell receptor beta chains drawn from one sample of a study of T cell repertoires in cytomegalovirus infection. In TCRdb, the reads were re-called with MiXCR into one record per CDR3 protein. The data hold 200,000 to 300,000 distinct CDR3 sequences, with roughly 13% observed a single time. Sequencing was done on a sample of PBMCs. These TCRs come from a human donor in good health (CMV status not recorded). Some clones in this sample may be carry-over from other donors' samples. CDR3s include the opening cysteine and the closing phenylalanine or tryptophan. Not all rows give a size; the values are once, few, many and, for expanded clones, a class.

V gene: TRBV11-2
clone size: few
J gene: TRBJ1-4
CDR3 protein: CASSFGVEKLFF

V gene: TRBV7-2
clone size: many
J gene: TRBJ2-3
CDR3 protein: CASSLDSGGTDTQYF

V gene: TRBV28
clone size: NA
J gene: TRBJ1-1
CDR3 protein: CASRWMTEAFF

V gene: TRBV6-6
clone size: NA
J gene: TRBJ2-7
CDR3 protein: CASSYERGTSYEQYF

V gene: TRBV28
clone size: many
J gene: TRBJ1-1
CDR3 protein: CASSGKLDRYTEAFF

V gene: TRBV7-2
clone size: many
J gene: TRBJ2-7
CDR3 protein: CASSLVVRGEEQYF

V gene: TRBV7-2
clone size: many
J gene: TRBJ2-7
CDR3 protein: CASTADYEQYF

V gene: TRBV14
clone size: NA
J gene: TRBJ2-5
CDR3 protein: CASSNRQSPQETQYF

V gene: TRBV6-5
clone size: many
J gene: TRBJ2-1
CDR3 protein: CASRRTGELNEQFF

V gene: TRBV7-2
clone size: many
J gene: TRBJ2-1
CDR3 protein: CASSLGRTSGSGNEQFF

V gene: TRBV2
clone size: few
J gene: TRBJ2-5
CDR3 protein: CASSAPRAGLETQYF

V gene: TRBV5-6
clone size: NA
J gene: TRBJ1-5
CDR3 protein: CASSSWGPPYTQHF

V gene: TRBV4-3
clone size: few
J gene: TRBJ2-1
CDR3 protein: CASSERQASYNEQFF

V gene: TRBV7-3
clone size: many
J gene: TRBJ1-2
CDR3 protein: CASSLTRTGEGYTF

V gene: TRBV6-5
clone size: NA
J gene: TRBJ1-1
CDR3 protein: CASSYSALLNTEAFF

V gene: TRBV14
clone size: NA
J gene: TRBJ1-6
CDR3 protein: CASSQLTGYNSPLHF

V gene: TRBV19
clone size: NA
J gene: TRBJ1-2
CDR3 protein: CAITGLGNYGYTF

V gene: TRBV28
clone size: NA
J gene: TRBJ2-1
CDR3 protein: CASRDRDFYNEQFF

V gene: TRBV7-9
clone size: many
J gene: TRBJ1-2
CDR3 protein: CASSFPSGYGYTF

V gene: TRBV7-3
clone size: NA
J gene: TRBJ2-1
CDR3 protein: CASSLTWAGGENEQFF

V gene: TRBV7-2
clone size: many
J gene: TRBJ1-2
CDR3 protein: CASIMSSGLGYGYTF

V gene: TRBV28
clone size: few
J gene: TRBJ2-7
CDR3 protein: CASSRWGGRSYEQYF

V gene: TRBV20-1
clone size: NA
J gene: TRBJ1-1
CDR3 protein: CSPQQATEAFF

V gene: TRBV3-1
clone size: few
J gene: TRBJ1-4
CDR3 protein: CASSKGSSKNEKLFF

V gene: TRBV28
clone size: NA
J gene: TRBJ1-5
CDR3 protein: CASTYSSNQPQHF

V gene: TRBV27
clone size: many
J gene: TRBJ2-2
CDR3 protein: CASSFTVTSGELFF

V gene: TRBV15
clone size: NA
J gene: TRBJ2-1
CDR3 protein: CATQVGTSAFEQFF

V gene: TRBV4-1
clone size: NA
J gene: TRBJ1-2
CDR3 protein: CASSQVQGRGYTF

V gene: TRBV29-1
clone size: few
J gene: TRBJ1-2
CDR3 protein: CSVLKGPYGYTF

V gene: TRBV11-2
clone size: few
J gene: TRBJ1-1
CDR3 protein: CASRHPGRLTEAFF

V gene: TRBV28
clone size: many
J gene: TRBJ1-4
CDR3 protein: CASRRAPGHFNEKLFF

V gene: TRBV12-3/TRBV12-4
clone size: NA
J gene: TRBJ2-1
CDR3 protein: CASSLTLVGDEQFF

V gene: TRBV20-1
clone size: few
J gene: TRBJ2-5
CDR3 protein: CSAREIGRQETQYF

V gene: TRBV28
clone size: many
J gene: TRBJ2-1
CDR3 protein: CASSGTSGSSGSYNEQFF

V gene: TRBV7-9
clone size: NA
J gene: TRBJ2-5
CDR3 protein: CASSPGQGAQETQYF

V gene: TRBV7-2
clone size: many
J gene: TRBJ2-3
CDR3 protein: CASSSGLAGRTDTQYF

V gene: TRBV25-1
clone size: many
J gene: TRBJ2-7
CDR3 protein: CASSDLTTGYEQYF

V gene: TRBV12-3/TRBV12-4
clone size: NA
J gene: TRBJ2-2
CDR3 protein: CASSFPGQGITGELFF

V gene: TRBV12-3/TRBV12-4
clone size: many
J gene: TRBJ1-4
CDR3 protein: CASSLTGKNEKLFF

V gene: TRBV9
clone size: few
J gene: TRBJ2-3
CDR3 protein: CASSGPPAGVATDTQYF

V gene: TRBV18
clone size: few
J gene: TRBJ2-1
CDR3 protein: CASSPNGNIEQFF

V gene: TRBV18
clone size: NA
J gene: TRBJ1-2
CDR3 protein: CASSQTAGSFYGYTF

V gene: TRBV7-9
clone size: NA
J gene: TRBJ1-1
CDR3 protein: CASSLGGRGPTEAFF

V gene: TRBV7-9
clone size: NA
J gene: TRBJ2-1
CDR3 protein: CASIPGGYSYNEQFF

V gene: TRBV7-2
clone size: NA
J gene: TRBJ1-1
CDR3 protein: CASSFADRMATEAFF

V gene: TRBV5-4
clone size: few
J gene: TRBJ1-2
CDR3 protein: CASSPEAYGYTF

V gene: TRBV20-1
clone size: many
J gene: TRBJ1-5
CDR3 protein: CSARKSNQPQHF

V gene: TRBV20-1
clone size: few
J gene: TRBJ1-1
CDR3 protein: CSARLYSNTEAFF

V gene: TRBV25-1
clone size: many
J gene: TRBJ1-6
CDR3 protein: CASRDANSPLHF

V gene: TRBV19
clone size: few
J gene: TRBJ2-7
CDR3 protein: CASSLPGRTYYEQYF

V gene: TRBV5-1
clone size: NA
J gene: TRBJ2-7
CDR3 protein: CASSPRDSIGSYEQYF

V gene: TRBV12-5
clone size: many
J gene: TRBJ2-1
CDR3 protein: CASGLGGREHEQFF

V gene: TRBV12-3/TRBV12-4
clone size: NA
J gene: TRBJ2-5
CDR3 protein: CASSGGGVETQYF

V gene: TRBV20-1
clone size: many
J gene: TRBJ2-1
CDR3 protein: CSARTRETRDNEQFF

V gene: TRBV14
clone size: NA
J gene: TRBJ1-2
CDR3 protein: CASSPEGTEDYGYTF

V gene: TRBV19
clone size: few
J gene: TRBJ2-1
CDR3 protein: CASSIQGGTYNEQFF

V gene: TRBV6-1
clone size: few
J gene: TRBJ2-3
CDR3 protein: CASRPGLAVGTQYF